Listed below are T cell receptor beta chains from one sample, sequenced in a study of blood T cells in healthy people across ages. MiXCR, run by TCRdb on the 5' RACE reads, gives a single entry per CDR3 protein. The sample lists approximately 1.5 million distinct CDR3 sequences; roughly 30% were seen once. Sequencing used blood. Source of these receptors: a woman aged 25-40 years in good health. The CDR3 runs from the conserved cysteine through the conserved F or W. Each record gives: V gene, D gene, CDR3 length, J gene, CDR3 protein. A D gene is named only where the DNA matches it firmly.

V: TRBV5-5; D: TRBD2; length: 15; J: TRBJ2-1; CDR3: CASSWTSGRINEQFF
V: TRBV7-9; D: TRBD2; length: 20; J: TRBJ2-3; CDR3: CASRPPGLARLRSSTDTQYF
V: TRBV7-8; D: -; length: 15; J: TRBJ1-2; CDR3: CASSSQFRSDYGYTF
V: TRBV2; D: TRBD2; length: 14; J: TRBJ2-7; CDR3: CASRARGGSHEQYF
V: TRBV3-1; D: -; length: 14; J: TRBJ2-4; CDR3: CASSQDSHAGIQYF
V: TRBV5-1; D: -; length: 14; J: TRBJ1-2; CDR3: CASSLGRGADGYTF
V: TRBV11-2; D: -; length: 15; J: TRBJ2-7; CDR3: CASSTSRGREYEQYF
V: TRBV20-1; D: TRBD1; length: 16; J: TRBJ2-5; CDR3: CSASGLARTGQETQYF
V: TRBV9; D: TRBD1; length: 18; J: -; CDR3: CASSVVGAPGTGIDEQYF
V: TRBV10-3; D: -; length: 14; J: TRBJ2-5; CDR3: CAISESQGRETQYF
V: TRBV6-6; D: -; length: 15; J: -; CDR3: CASSRLQGSKETQYF
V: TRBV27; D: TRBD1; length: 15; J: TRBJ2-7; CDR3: CASSAGQGWDYEQYF
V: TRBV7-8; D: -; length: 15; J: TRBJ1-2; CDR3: CASSWGGSSDIGYTF
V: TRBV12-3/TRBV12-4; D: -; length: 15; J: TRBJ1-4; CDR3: CASRPDRTTNEKLFF
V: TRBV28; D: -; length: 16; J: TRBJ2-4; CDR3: CTSSLGRNLAKNIQYF
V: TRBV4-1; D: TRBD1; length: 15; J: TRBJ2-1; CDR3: CASSQDRTGYNEQFF
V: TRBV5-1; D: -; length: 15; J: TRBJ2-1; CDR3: CASSLEVSRYNEQFF
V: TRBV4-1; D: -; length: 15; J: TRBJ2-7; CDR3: CASSQIVSRDAEQYF
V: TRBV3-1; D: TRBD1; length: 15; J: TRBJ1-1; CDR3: CASSHKSGGNTEAFF
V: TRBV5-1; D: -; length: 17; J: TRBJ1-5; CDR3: CASSFPPPGISNQPQHF
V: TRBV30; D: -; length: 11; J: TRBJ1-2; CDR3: CAWGNSYGYTF
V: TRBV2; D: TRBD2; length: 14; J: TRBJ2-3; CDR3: CASKSSGSTDTQYF
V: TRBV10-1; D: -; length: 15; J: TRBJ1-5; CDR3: CASRGEGAHNQPQHF
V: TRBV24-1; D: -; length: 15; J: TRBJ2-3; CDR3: CATSDPGRYTDTQYF
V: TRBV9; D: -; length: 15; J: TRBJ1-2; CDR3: CASSVAPTPNYGYTF
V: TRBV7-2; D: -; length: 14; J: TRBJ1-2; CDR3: CASSLVRRGHGYTF
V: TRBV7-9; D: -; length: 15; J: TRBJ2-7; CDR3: CASSLASLANYEQYF
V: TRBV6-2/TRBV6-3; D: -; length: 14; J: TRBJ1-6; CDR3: CASSSWGGNSPLHF
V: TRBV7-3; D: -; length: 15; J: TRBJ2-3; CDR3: CASSLLRGSRSTQYF
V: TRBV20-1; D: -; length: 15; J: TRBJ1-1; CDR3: CSAVPLSHVSFAAFF
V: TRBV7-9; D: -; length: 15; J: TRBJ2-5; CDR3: CASSIGPGPRETQYF
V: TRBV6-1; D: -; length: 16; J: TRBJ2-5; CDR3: CASSRRVVDEKETQYF
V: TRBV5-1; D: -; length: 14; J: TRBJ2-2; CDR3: CASTPYWGTGELFF
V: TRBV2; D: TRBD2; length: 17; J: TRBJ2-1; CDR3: CASRPELATYSYNEQFF
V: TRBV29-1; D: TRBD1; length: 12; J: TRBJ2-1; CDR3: CSGQGSYNEQFF
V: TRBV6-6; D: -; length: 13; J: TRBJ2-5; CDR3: CASSSLEGGTRYF
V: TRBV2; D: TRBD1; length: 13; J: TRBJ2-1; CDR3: CAGIGDRPDEQFF
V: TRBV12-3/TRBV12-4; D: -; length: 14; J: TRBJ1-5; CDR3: CASSPEMGNQPQHF
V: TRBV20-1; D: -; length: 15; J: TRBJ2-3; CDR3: CSASPDRGLTDTQYF
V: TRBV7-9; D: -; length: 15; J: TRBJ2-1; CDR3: CASSWEGSSCNEQFF
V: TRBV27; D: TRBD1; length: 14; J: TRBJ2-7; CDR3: CASSLQGGYYEQYF
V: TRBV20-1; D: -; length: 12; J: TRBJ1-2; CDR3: CSALTGNGGYTF
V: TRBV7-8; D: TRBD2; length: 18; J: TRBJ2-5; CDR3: CASSLALIGGRLQETQYF
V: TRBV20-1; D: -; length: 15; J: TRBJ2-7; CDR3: CSTSFPNEGLHEQYF
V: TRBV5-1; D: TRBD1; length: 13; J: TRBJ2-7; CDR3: CASSYGQGWEQYF
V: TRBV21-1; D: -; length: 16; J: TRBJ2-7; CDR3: CASSKCWTSDSYEQYF
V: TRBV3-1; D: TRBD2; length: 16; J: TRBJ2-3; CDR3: CASSKGAGGPTDTQYF
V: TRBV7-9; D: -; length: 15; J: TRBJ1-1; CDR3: CASSPPGRASTEAFF
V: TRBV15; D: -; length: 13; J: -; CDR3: CAASRDRAQTQYF
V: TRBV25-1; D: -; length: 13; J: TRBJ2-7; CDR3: CASSESLSYEQYF
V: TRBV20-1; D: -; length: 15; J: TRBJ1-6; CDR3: CSASSGTDHNSPLHF